This T cell receptor (beta chain) was sequenced during a study of OX40 agonist ivuxolimab in advanced cancers. V was pared by 7 bases and J by 0 bases, with 13 bases between. This CDR3 contains 14 residues. The germline V gene encodes CDR1 MNHNS and CDR2 SASEGT. The data were produced by immunoSEQ multiplex PCR, yet TCRdb's version contains in-frame clones alone and is incomplete. This table has 30,000 to 40,000 clones, about 92% appearing once. Regarding this clone: No antigen is known for it.

Regarding the study as a whole: Which antigen the expanded peripheral T cells recognized is unknown. Averaged across samples, CD8+ T cells carried more expanded clones than CD4+ did. Within 6 weeks, CD4+ and CD8+ blood T cells expanded clonally at 0.1 to 3.0 mg/kg.

Sampled blood was obtained at baseline, cycle 4 day 1, and cycle 7 day 1. Specimen: CD4+ or CD8+ T cells sorted from blood, collected in a trial of the OX40 agonist ivuxolimab. This TCR was recovered from an adult with an advanced solid tumor such as melanoma, head and neck, liver or kidney cancer. The rearrangement uses TRBV6-1 and TRBJ2-7, with TRBD2 as a possible D gene (6 bases). CDR3 DNA sequence: TGTGCCAGCATTGAGGGAGGCAGCTCCTACGAGCAGTACTTC. Amino acids: CASIEGGSSYEQYF.